Following are 2 T cell receptor beta chains from one sample sequenced in a study of cytomegalovirus exposure and HLA in healthy donors. The data were produced by immunoSEQ multiplex PCR, yet TCRdb's version contains in-frame clones alone and is incomplete. The table has fewer than 60,000 clones, roughly 89% seen once; the top ten hold roughly 15%. Sequencing was done on a sample of PBMCs. Every receptor here comes from a woman aged 18-29 years in good health and CMV-seronegative.

The V and J genes are TRBV19 and TRBJ1-2; D might be TRBD1 (5 bases). V was trimmed by 3 bases and J by 6 bases, leaving 11 bases between them. The CDR3 contains 13 residues. Germline V gene lookup returns CDR1 LNHDA and CDR2 SQIVND (reference sequence). CDR3 bases: TGTGCCAGTAGTATCCCCGGGGGGGATGGCTACACCTTC. As protein: CASSIPGGDGYTF.

The chain uses TRBV30 and TRBJ2-2; 8 bases line up with TRBD2. V lost 2 bases, J lost 5 bases, and 7 bases stayed unmatched. Germline V lookup: CDR1 GTSNPN, CDR2 SVGIG (reference sequence). The CDR3 runs to 15 residues. The CDR3 bases are TGTGCCTGGAGTTCCGGGGGGGCGTGGACCGGGGAGCTGTTTTTT. This gives the protein CAWSSGGAWTGELFF.